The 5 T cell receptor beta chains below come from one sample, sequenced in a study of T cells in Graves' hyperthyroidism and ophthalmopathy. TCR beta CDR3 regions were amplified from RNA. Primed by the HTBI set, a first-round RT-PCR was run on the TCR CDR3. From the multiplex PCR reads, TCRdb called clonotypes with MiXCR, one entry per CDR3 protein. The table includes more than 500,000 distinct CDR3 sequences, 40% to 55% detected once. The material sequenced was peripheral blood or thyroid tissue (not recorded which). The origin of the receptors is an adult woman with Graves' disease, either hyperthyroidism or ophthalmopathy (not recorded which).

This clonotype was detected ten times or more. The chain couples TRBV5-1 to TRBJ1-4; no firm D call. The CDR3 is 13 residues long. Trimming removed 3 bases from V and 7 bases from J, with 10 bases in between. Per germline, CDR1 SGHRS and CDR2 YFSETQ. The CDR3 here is CASSSWGGEKLFF. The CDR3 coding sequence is TGCGCCAGCAGCTCCTGGGGAGGTGAAAAACTGTTTTTT.

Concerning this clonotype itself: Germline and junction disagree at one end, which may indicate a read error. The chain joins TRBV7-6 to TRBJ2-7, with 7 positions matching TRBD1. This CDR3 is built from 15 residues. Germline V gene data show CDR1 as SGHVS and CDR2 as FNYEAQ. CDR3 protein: CASSSTTGNTGEQYF. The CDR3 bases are TGCGCCAGCAGCTCCACGACAGGGAACACCGGGGAGCAGTACTTC.

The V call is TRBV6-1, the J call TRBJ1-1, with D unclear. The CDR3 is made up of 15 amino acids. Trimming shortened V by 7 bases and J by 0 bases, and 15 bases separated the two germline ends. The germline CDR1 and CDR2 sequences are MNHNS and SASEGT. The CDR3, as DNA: TGTGCCAGCACCAGGCTTACTCCAATGAACACTGAAGCTTTCTTT. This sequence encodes CASTRLTPMNTEAFF.

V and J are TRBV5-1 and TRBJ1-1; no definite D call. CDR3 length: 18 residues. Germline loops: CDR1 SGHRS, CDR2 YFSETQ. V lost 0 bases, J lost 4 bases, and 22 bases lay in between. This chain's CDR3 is CASSLGLAREPAGTEAFF. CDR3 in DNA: TGCGCCAGCAGCTTGGGGCTAGCTAGAGAACCCGCTGGCACTGAAGCTTTCTTT.

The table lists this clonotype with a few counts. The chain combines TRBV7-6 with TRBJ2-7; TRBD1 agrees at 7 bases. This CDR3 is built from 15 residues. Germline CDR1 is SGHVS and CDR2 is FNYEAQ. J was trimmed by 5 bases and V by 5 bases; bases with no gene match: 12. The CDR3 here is CASSPRQGRFDEQYF. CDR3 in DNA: TGTGCCAGCAGCCCAAGACAGGGCAGGTTCGACGAGCAGTACTTC.